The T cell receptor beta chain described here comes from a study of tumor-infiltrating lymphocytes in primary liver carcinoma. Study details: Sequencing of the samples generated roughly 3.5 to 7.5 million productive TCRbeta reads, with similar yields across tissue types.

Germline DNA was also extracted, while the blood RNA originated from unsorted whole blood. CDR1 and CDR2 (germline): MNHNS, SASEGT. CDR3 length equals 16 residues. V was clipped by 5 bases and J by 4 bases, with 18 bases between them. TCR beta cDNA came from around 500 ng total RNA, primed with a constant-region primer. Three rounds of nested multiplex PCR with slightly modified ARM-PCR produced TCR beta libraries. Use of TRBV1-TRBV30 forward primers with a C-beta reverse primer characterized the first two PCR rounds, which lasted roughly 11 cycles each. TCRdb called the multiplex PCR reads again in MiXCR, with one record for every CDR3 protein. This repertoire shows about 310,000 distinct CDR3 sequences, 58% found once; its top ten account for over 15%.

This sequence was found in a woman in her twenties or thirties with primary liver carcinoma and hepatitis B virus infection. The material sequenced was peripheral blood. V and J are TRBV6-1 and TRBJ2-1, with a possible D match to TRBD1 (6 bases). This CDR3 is CASSMGRTANYNEQFF. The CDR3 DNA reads TGTGCCAGCAGTATGGGAAGGACAGCGAATTACAATGAGCAGTTCTTC.